This T cell receptor (beta chain) was documented in a study of vaccination and CD4 T cells after COVID-19. Comments on this clonotype: Its specificity is not known.

Specified treatment: roughly 10-day PBMC culture with coronavirus spike peptide pools or control peptides (ViraFEST assay). These CD4+ T cells came from an unexposed donor, sampled before the COVID-19 pandemic (2011-2018). Alongside approximately 10 IU/ml IL-2 and approximately 9.3 ug/ml peptide pools, PBMCs were cultured at about 2.2 million per well. Four cold-coronavirus spikes, along with SARS-CoV-2 S/N, were used to probe unexposed-donor CD4+ T cells, cells permitting. Trimming at V came to 3 bases and at J to 0 bases, leaving 4 bases not matched to a gene. Germline V gene lookup returns CDR1 KGHDR and CDR2 SFDVKD. The CDR3 is 16 residues long. The Oncomine TCR Beta short-read assay sequenced DNA from cultured CD4+ T cells. Once CD4+ T cells had been cultured, genomic DNA was extracted from them. Using its own MiXCR run on the PCR reads, TCRdb lists one record per CDR3 protein. Among roughly 11,000 distinct CDR3 sequences listed, around a third were seen once.

This clonotype was sampled from a human donor in good health. Material: CD4+ T cells from blood, cultured in vitro. The chain joins TRBV24-1 to TRBJ2-1, with 7 positions matching TRBD1. The CDR3 sequence is CATSDPTGDSYNEQFF. CDR3 bases: TGTGCCACCAGTGATCCCACAGGGGACTCCTACAATGAGCAGTTCTTC.